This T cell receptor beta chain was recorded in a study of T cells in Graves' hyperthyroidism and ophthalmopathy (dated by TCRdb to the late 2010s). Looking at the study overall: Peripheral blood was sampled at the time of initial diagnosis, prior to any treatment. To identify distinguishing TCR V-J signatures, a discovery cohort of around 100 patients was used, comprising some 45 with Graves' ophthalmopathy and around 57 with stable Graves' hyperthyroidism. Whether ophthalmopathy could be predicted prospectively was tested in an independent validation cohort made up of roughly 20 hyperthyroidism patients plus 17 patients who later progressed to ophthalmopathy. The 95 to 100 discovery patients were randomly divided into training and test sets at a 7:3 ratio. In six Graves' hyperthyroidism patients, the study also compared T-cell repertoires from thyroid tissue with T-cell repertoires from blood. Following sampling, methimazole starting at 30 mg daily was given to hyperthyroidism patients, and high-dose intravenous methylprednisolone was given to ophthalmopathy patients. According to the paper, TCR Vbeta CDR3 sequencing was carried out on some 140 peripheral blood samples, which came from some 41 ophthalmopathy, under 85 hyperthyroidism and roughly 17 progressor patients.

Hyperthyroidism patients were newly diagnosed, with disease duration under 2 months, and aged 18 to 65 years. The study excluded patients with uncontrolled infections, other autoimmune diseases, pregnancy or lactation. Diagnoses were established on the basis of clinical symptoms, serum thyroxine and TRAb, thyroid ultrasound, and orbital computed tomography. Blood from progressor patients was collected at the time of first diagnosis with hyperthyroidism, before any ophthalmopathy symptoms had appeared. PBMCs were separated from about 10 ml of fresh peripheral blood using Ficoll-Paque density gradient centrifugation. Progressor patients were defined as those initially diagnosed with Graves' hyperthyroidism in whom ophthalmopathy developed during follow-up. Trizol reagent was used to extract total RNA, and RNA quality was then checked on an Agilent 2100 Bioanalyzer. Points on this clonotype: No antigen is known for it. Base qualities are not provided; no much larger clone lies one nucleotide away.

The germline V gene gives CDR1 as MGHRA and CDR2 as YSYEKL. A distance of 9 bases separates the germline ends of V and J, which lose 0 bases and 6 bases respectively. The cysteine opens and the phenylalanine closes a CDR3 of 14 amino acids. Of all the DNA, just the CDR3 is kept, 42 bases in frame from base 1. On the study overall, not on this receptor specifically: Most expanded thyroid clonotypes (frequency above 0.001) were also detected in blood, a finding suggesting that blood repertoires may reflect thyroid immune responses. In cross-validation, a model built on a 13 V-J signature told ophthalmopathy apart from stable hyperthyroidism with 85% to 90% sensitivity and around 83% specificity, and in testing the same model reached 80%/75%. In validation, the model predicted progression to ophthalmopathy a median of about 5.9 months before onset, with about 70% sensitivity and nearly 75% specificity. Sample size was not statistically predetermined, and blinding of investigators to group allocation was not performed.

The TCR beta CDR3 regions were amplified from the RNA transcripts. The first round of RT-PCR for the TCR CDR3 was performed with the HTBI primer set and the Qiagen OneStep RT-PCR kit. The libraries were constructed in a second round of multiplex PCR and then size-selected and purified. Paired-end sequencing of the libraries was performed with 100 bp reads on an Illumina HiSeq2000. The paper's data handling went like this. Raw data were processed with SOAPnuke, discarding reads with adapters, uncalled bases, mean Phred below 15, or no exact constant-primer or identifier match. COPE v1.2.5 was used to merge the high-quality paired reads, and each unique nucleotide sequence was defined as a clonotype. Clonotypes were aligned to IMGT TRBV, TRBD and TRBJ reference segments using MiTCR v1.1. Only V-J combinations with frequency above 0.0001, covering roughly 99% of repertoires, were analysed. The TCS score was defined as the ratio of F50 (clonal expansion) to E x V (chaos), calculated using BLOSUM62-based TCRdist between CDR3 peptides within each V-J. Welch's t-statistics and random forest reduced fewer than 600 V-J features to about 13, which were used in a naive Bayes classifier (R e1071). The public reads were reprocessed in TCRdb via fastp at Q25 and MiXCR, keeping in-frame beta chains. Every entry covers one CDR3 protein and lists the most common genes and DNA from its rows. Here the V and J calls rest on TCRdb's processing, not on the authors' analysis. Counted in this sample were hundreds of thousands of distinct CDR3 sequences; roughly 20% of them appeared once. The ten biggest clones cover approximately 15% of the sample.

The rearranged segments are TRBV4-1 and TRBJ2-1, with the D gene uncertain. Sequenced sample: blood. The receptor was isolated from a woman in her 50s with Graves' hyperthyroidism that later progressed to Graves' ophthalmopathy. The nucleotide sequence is TGCGCCAGCAGCCAAGATAATTTTATCAATGAGCAGTTCTTC. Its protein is CASSQDNFINEQFF.